This paragraph covers one T cell receptor beta chain sequence. Its antigen is unidentified. The data originate from a study of T cells expressing NK-cell markers. Overall study context: Sorted CD3+CD56-NKG2C+, CD3+CD56+NKG2C+ and CD3+CD56+NKG2C- T cells supplied the TCR beta repertoires.

Findings and caveats of the study: Dominant NKG2C+ clonotypes made up roughly 1.0-8% of CD8+ T cells in several donors.

UMIs were included in TCR beta cDNA generated by 5'RACE template switching. TCRdb reanalyzed the 5' RACE reads and collapses them to one entry per CDR3 protein, without DNA. The sample data list around 100,000 distinct CDR3 sequences. This CDR3 is 16 amino acids long. Germline assignment: CDR1 LGHNA and CDR2 YSLEER. The TCR originated in a woman between 18 and 70 years old in good health. The chain links TRBV4-3 to TRBJ1-4. Sequenced material: blood T cells: a sorted CD56 or NKG2C T cell subset, CD4+ or CD8+ T cells, or bulk PBMC T cells (not recorded which). The CDR3: CASSQDLAREVEKLFF.